This T cell receptor (beta chain) was obtained from a study of T cell responses to AZD1222 COVID-19 vaccine. Whole-study findings and limits: Donors skewed white British and female; clonal diversity was possibly underestimated. At baseline, seropositivity was found in only a handful of AZD1222 recipients.

This clone has a count of ten or more. Its antigen is not known. Other DNA sequences in the same sample also yield this CDR3. Germline V CDR1 and CDR2: DFQATT, SNEGSKA (reference sequence). Trimming stripped 5 bases from V and 3 bases from J, with 6 bases between. CDR3 length: 11 residues. Here immunoSEQ multiplex PCR was the method, and the copy in TCRdb shows in-frame clones only, minus some. The table has around 66,000 clones, around 79% seen once. The chain links TRBV20-1 to TRBJ2-3; no definite D call. This specimen was peripheral blood, taken on day 0 of MenACWY control vaccination. The origin of this receptor is an adult in good health. CDR3 amino acids: CSARGTDTQYF. CDR3 coding DNA: TGCAGTGCTCGCGGAACAGATACGCAGTATTTT.